The 5 T cell receptor beta chains below all came from one sample that was sequenced in a study of blood T cell repertoires in COVID-19. TCRdb's copy holds only in-frame clones and misses some; the assay was immunoSEQ multiplex PCR. The sample lists hundreds of thousands of clones; 87% were seen once. Sequencing used peripheral blood. Every receptor here comes from a woman between 50 and 59 years old with COVID-19, enrolled during active disease.

The CDR3 protein is CASGQPWEGNEQYF. The CDR3 nucleotides read TGTGCCAGCGGCCAACCTTGGGAGGGGAACGAGCAGTACTTC. This chain links TRBV28 with TRBJ2-7; 7 nucleotides line up with TRBD2. The V gene's germline CDR1 is MDHEN and CDR2 SYDVKM. This CDR3 has 14 amino acids. Trimming at V came to 8 bases and at J to 5 bases, leaving 12 bases not matched to a gene.

The chain has TRBV5-1 and TRBJ2-7, with D maybe TRBD1 (5 bases). Deletions cut 2 bases from V and 3 bases from J, with 21 bases between. The V gene's germline CDR1 is SGHRS and CDR2 YFSETQ. CDR3 size: 17 residues. CDR3 sequence (DNA): TGCGCCAGCAGCTTAACTCGGGCGGTACAGGATGGCTACGAGCAGTACTTC. It yields the protein CASSLTRAVQDGYEQYF.

The genes are TRBV11-3 and TRBJ2-6, with D tentatively TRBD1 (5 bases). Germline V lookup: CDR1 SGHNT, CDR2 YENEEA. The CDR3 extends over 17 amino acids. V was shortened by 5 bases and J by 0 bases, with 14 bases between the two germline ends. CDR3: CASSQPTGSSGANVLTF. For the CDR3, the DNA is TGTGCCAGCAGCCAACCTACAGGTAGCTCTGGGGCCAACGTCCTGACTTTC.

V usage is TRBV30 and J usage is TRBJ2-2, with a tentative D call TRBD1 (6 bases). CDR3 length: 14 amino acids. Germline CDR1 reads GTSNPN; CDR2 reads SVGIG (reference sequence). V shed 1 base and J shed 2 bases, with 8 bases lying between them. The CDR3 nucleotides are TGTGCCTGGAGTGCGGGACACAACACCGGGGAGCTGTTTTTT. Protein: CAWSAGHNTGELFF.

This clone was seen only a few times. V gene TRBV5-4 combines with J gene TRBJ1-6, with D tentatively TRBD1 (5 bases). V was cut by 1 base and J by 9 bases, with 8 bases left in between. The CDR3 length is 13 residues. Germline CDR1 is SGHNT and CDR2 is YYREEE (reference sequence). This CDR3 reads CASSLWGGSPLHF. CDR3 nucleotide sequence: TGTGCCAGCAGCTTGTGGGGGGGTTCACCCCTCCACTTT.